This TCR beta chain is drawn from a study of T cells in Graves' hyperthyroidism and ophthalmopathy. TCR beta CDR3 region amplification was performed from RNA transcripts. HTBI primers were the set used in a first-round RT-PCR of the TCR CDR3. TCRdb redid the calling of the multiplex PCR reads with MiXCR, one entry per CDR3 protein. This sample has roughly 630,000 distinct CDR3 sequences, with 15% to 17% found just once. This clonotype was observed a handful of times. Its antigen is currently unknown. V lost 3 bases, J lost 4 bases, and 11 bases lay in between. CDR3 size: 13 residues. From germline, CDR1 is GTSNPN and CDR2 SVGIG (reference sequence). General study points: The model made its ophthalmopathy prediction, and onset followed a median about 5.9 months later.

Exclusions: uncontrolled infection, other autoimmune disease, pregnancy, lactation. Sequencing was performed on blood. The chain uses TRBV30 and TRBJ2-3; D is undetermined. This sequence was found in a woman in her thirties with Graves' hyperthyroidism. The CDR3 DNA sequence: TGTGCCTGGAGCCCACTCAGCTCAGATACGCAGTATTTT. As protein: CAWSPLSSDTQYF.